This T cell receptor beta chain was retrieved from a study of blood T cells in healthy people across ages. On the study more broadly: Template switching captured about one barcoded beta molecule per two T cells.

Donors ranged from 6 to 90 years old and were healthy Caucasians in Russia. The second PCR ran about 6 to 12 cycles with a sample-barcoded 5' primer and J-beta primers. TCRdb itself ran the 5' RACE reads through MiXCR, one entry per CDR3 protein. The sample shows around 790,000 distinct CDR3 sequences, approximately 48% of them seen only once. Trimming took off 10 bases at V and 1 base at J, with 10 bases between the two ends. Germline V gene data show CDR1 as LGHNA and CDR2 as YNFKEQ. The CDR3 consists of 12 residues. Sequencing was carried out using blood. The chain has TRBV4-2 and TRBJ1-1, with D maybe TRBD1 (6 bases). This clonotype originated in a man aged 55 to 70 in good health. The CDR3 reads CAIMTGNTEAFF. The CDR3 bases are TGTGCCATTATGACAGGGAACACTGAAGCTTTCTTT.